This T cell receptor beta chain was found in a study of T cells in women clearing cervical HPV infection. Study-level information: Donors had HPV16-related CIN3 or worse; 2 had invasive cancer. Controls gave blood once infection was undetectable; cases at lesion identification. Broader study findings: TRBV6-7 relative abundance averaged about 0.1% in cases and under 0.2% in controls. Timing of associations relative to infection is unclear; T-cell subsets were not isolated.

A word on this clone: Its cognate antigen is unknown. Read coverage stops 3 residues before the CDR3 terminus; the germline J gene supplies the remainder.

This CDR3 contains 12 residues. Germline CDR1 SGHRS, CDR2 YFSETQ. Trimming shortened V by 5 bases and J by 4 bases, and 10 bases separated the two germline ends. Sequenced by immunoSEQ multiplex PCR; TCRdb stores in-frame clones only, minus some. The specimen's table records tens of thousands of clones. The V gene is TRBV5-1, the J gene TRBJ2-7, with D perhaps matching TRBD1 or TRBD2 (5 bases each). The sequenced sample consisted of blood buffy coat. The clonotype comes from a woman between 18 and 70 years old with a cervical HPV16 infection that either progressed to CIN3+ or cleared (not recorded which). The CDR3 is CASSGEGYEQYF. CDR3 bases read: TGCGCCAGCAGTGGAGAGGGGTACGAG.